This T cell receptor beta chain was obtained from a study of human T cells and chemical hapten exposure. Overall study: Throughout a study of roughly 24 weeks, patients underwent weekly scalp administration of diphenylcyclopropenone doses.

From germline, CDR1 is SGHVS and CDR2 FQNEAQ. The trim removed 4 bases at V and 2 bases at J, leaving 8 bases unmatched. The CDR3 totals 16 residues. This clonotype has just a few counts. Indicated time point: patch test 1, 2 weeks after DPC sensitization. Treatment of the sample: therapeutic diphenylcyclopropenone sensitization with weekly scalp DPC. Separate cDNA molecules received unique molecular identifiers, which the library attached to them. Source study methods: The median was around 100,000 TCRs per sample, ranging 23,224 to 690,600. Each CDR3 protein gets one entry after TCRdb re-called the RACE reads with MiXCR. TCRdb, rather than the study authors, made the V and J calls. The sample records about 360,000 distinct CDR3 sequences, 4% to 5.5% being singletons.

This receptor was identified in a woman aged 45-60 years with alopecia areata. Some clones in this sample may be carry-over from other donors' samples. The specimen was whole blood, collected in connection with sensitization to the hapten diphenylcyclopropenone (DPC). The rearrangement links TRBV7-8 to TRBJ1-2; 9 bases are a match to TRBD1. CDR3 amino acids: CASSSLPGTGNYGYTF. Here the CDR3 DNA reads TGTGCCAGCAGCTCCCTCCCCGGGACAGGGAACTATGGCTACACCTTC.